Listed here are 21 T cell receptor beta chains from one sample, sequenced in a study of breast tumors, draining lymph nodes, adjacent tissues (dated by TCRdb to the mid-2010s). The axillary draining lymph nodes of breast cancer patients were the source of the lymph node samples. Library preparation employed multiplex PCR. Sequencing instrument: Illumina HiSeq 2000. TCRdb redid the processing of the public reads, applying fastp at Q25 and MiXCR, and retained in-frame beta chains. Entries are consolidated by CDR3 protein sequence, retaining the most common genes and DNA. This sample has under 250,000 distinct CDR3 sequences in its table, and roughly 30% of those were observed once. The biggest ten clones account for approximately 1.4% of the sample. Sequencing was performed on axillary lymph node tissue. The receptors here all came from a female donor with breast cancer. Some clones in this sample may be carry-over from other donors' samples.

In its sample, this clonotype was seen many times. This rearrangement joins TRBV18 to TRBJ1-6; TRBD1 aligns across 7 bases. The CDR3 is made up of 14 amino acids. Germline V gene data show CDR1 as KGHSH and CDR2 as LQKENI. The J segment lost 8 bases and the V segment lost 6 bases, leaving 7 bases of the junction unmatched. This CDR3 reads CASSPGTEDSPLHF. The CDR3 coding sequence is TGTGCCAGCTCCCCCGGGACAGAAGATTCACCCCTCCACTTT.

The chain uses TRBV12-3 or TRBV12-4 and TRBJ2-3; no definite D call. Trimming cost V 5 bases and J 9 bases, with 9 bases left between them. The CDR3 runs 11 residues. DNA for the CDR3: TGTGCCAGCAGTCCCCCCTCGACGCAGTATTTT. Translation: CASSPPSTQYF.

Regarding this clonotype: The conserved phenylalanine or tryptophan is not found at the CDR3 terminus, so this likely reflects a read error. Because the CDR3's place on the DNA is in doubt, the DNA is left out and the CDR3 is given as listed by TCRdb. The chain carries TRBV24-1 and TRBJ2-7; no check of the table's D call, TRBD2, against the DNA was made. The CDR3 spans 10 amino acids, including both terminal residues. Germline V lookup: CDR1 KGHDR, CDR2 SFDVKD. CDR3 amino acids: CATSEPRDSP.

This clonotype was seen repeatedly, ten times or more. V gene TRBV20-1 combines with J gene TRBJ2-5; D is possibly TRBD2 (6 bases). The CDR3 extends over 16 amino acids. Trimming took 3 bases from V and 4 from J, leaving 21 bases between them. CDR1 and CDR2 (germline): DFQATT, SNEGSKA (reference sequence). The CDR3 spells CSASPALAGSGETQYF. CDR3 in DNA: TGCAGTGCTAGTCCCGCCCTGGCGGGATCCGGAGAGACCCAGTACTTC.

The CDR3 sequence: CASSRRGTSGNEQFF. The CDR3 DNA sequence: TGTGCCAGCAGCCGCCGGGGGACATCGGGCAATGAGCAGTTCTTC. The chain joins TRBV6-5 to TRBJ2-1, with D possibly called TRBD1 or TRBD2 (6 bases each). Trimming stripped 6 bases from V and 6 bases from J, with 18 bases between. This CDR3 has 15 residues. CDR1 and CDR2 (germline): MNHEY, SVGAGI.

In this sample, this clonotype turned up a few times. The J gene is TRBJ2-6, the V gene TRBV18; 8 nucleotides line up with TRBD1. This CDR3 has 18 amino acids. V lost 3 bases and J lost 0; bases outside the gene matches: 7. CDR1 is KGHSH, CDR2 LQKENI, per germline. DNA of the CDR3: TGTGCCAGCTCACCGCGGACAGGGAGTCTCTCTGGGGCCAACGTCCTGACTTTC. Translated, it gives CASSPRTGSLSGANVLTF.

The chain combines TRBV4-3 with TRBJ1-2, with 8 bases identical to TRBD1. After removal of 2 bases from V and 2 bases from J, the junction contained 1 base not matched to a gene. Germline CDR1 LGHNA, CDR2 YSLEER. CDR3 length: 14 amino acids. CDR3 amino acids: CASSQRTGNYGYTF. As DNA, the CDR3 is TGCGCCAGCAGCCAAAGGACAGGGAACTATGGCTACACCTTC.

This clonotype was seen repeatedly, ten times or more. The DNA for the CDR3 is TGTGCCAGCACCCGGATCTGGGGTTCACCCCTCCACTTT. Protein: CASTRIWGSPLHF. The gene calls are TRBV5-8 and TRBJ1-6; D is undetermined. The V gene's germline CDR1 is SGHTS and CDR2 YDEGEE. The CDR3 is made up of 13 amino acids. Trimming shortened V by 6 bases and J by 9 bases, and 13 bases separated the two germline ends.

This clonotype occurred many times. The V and J genes are TRBV7-2 and TRBJ2-1; 9 bases are a match to TRBD2. Germline-derived CDR1 and CDR2 are SGHTA and FQGNSA. This CDR3 comprises 15 residues. With 5 bases clipped from V and 7 bases from J, the junction kept 9 bases outside the gene matches. The CDR3 coding sequence is TGTGCCAGCAGCGCCTCGGGACTAGCCAGTAATGAGCAGTTCTTC. It is translated as CASSASGLASNEQFF.

With respect to this clonotype: One base away lies a much larger clone, so this may be a sequencing read error. This chain connects TRBV30 to TRBJ1-3; D is possibly TRBD1 (5 bases). The germline V gene encodes CDR1 GTSNPN and CDR2 SVGIG (reference sequence). The CDR3 is 14 residues long. The CDR3 sequence is CAWSVGVSGSTIYF. CDR3 nucleotide sequence: TGTGCCTGGAGTGTAGGGGTCTCTGGAAGCACCATATATTTT.

At least ten counts were recorded for this clonotype. The chain uses TRBV9 and TRBJ2-7; either TRBD1 or TRBD2 may fit D (5 bases each). The CDR3 contains 14 residues. Germline CDR1 SGDLS, CDR2 YYNGEE. V lost 0 bases, J lost 4 bases, and 11 bases lay in between. This CDR3 reads CASSVGGTTYEQYF. The CDR3 coding sequence is TGTGCCAGCAGCGTAGGTGGGACCACATACGAGCAGTACTTC.

This clonotype was seen at least ten times. The gene calls are TRBV7-2 and TRBJ1-5, with D possibly matching TRBD1 (5 bases). The germline V and J ends were trimmed by 1 base and 4 bases, with 11 bases remaining between them. The CDR3 totals 15 residues. Looked up from germline, CDR1 is SGHTA and CDR2 is FQGNSA. CDR3 region: CASSLVGRANQPQHF. CDR3 DNA sequence: TGTGCCAGCAGCTTAGTAGGCAGGGCGAATCAGCCCCAGCATTTT.

This clonotype came up a few times. The V gene is TRBV12-3 or TRBV12-4, the J gene TRBJ1-1, with D hard to call. V lost 0 bases, J lost 4 bases, and 9 bases lay in between. The CDR3 is 14 amino acids. The CDR3 nucleotides read TGTGCCAGCAGTTTAGCGACGAGTGTCACTGAAGCTTTCTTT. Its translation: CASSLATSVTEAFF.

There are a few counts of this clonotype. This sequence joins TRBV11-2 and TRBJ2-1, with D perhaps matching TRBD1 (5 bases). The CDR3 is 15 amino acids. The V gene lost 5 bases and the J gene lost 5 bases, with 16 bases spanning the gap. Germline CDR1 reads SGHAT; CDR2 reads FQNNGV. CDR3 coding DNA: TGTGCCAGCAGCCCGACAGTACCAACCGACAATGAGCAGTTCTTC. Protein sequence: CASSPTVPTDNEQFF.

This clonotype was observed at least ten times. As DNA, the CDR3 is TGTGCCAGCAGTTACTCCTCCGGGCCGCCTGAAAAACTGTTTTTT. This translates into CASSYSSGPPEKLFF. The chain has TRBV6-6 and TRBJ1-4; D remains unclear. This CDR3 has 15 amino acids. The germline CDR1 and CDR2 sequences are MNHNY and SVGAGI (reference sequence). The V gene lost 0 bases and the J gene lost 7 bases, with 12 bases spanning the gap.

This clonotype was recorded at least ten times. The chain recombines TRBV6-1 with TRBJ2-7, with a weak D call TRBD1 (5 bases). The V gene's germline CDR1 is MNHNS and CDR2 SASEGT. This CDR3 comprises 14 residues. Between the trimmed V and J ends, which lost 6 bases and 0 bases, there was a span of 12 bases. The CDR3 bases are TGTGCCAGCAGCCCAGGGCCCCTCTCCTACGAGCAGTACTTC. Translated: CASSPGPLSYEQYF.

This clonotype has just a few counts. One end of the junction does not line up with germline, which may come from a read error. This chain uses TRBV5-1 with TRBJ2-5; D is undetermined. The V gene's germline CDR1 is SGHRS and CDR2 YFSETQ. The CDR3 covers 14 residues. The CDR3 here is CASSGGRLQDTQYF. In DNA, the CDR3 is TGCGCCAGCAGCGGCGGACGGCTCCAAGACACCCAGTACTTC.

The chain joins TRBV5-1 to TRBJ2-1; 11 bases map to TRBD2. CDR1 is SGHRS, CDR2 YFSETQ, per germline. CDR3 length: 17 residues. The J segment lost 6 bases and the V segment lost 4 bases, leaving 12 bases of the junction unmatched. The CDR3 sequence is CASSIGLGTSGSNEQFF. Here the CDR3 DNA reads TGCGCCAGCAGCATCGGACTCGGGACTAGCGGCTCCAATGAGCAGTTCTTC.

Comment on this clonotype: This clone may be a read error of a much larger clone one base away. The chain employs TRBV6-4 and TRBJ2-5, with 9 nucleotides matching TRBD1. There are 15 residues in the CDR3. The germline gives CDR1 MRHNA, CDR2 SNTAGT. The V gene end was trimmed by 7 bases and the J gene end by 5 bases; junction bases not matched to a gene: 11. This CDR3 reads CASIQAGQGTETQYF. As DNA, the CDR3 is TGTGCCAGCATACAAGCGGGACAGGGTACTGAGACCCAGTACTTC.

This clonotype was observed many times. This could be a read error, since a much larger clone is one nucleotide away. V usage is TRBV20-1 and J usage is TRBJ2-5; D may be TRBD1 or TRBD2 (5 bases each). The CDR3 has 14 amino acids. Looked up from germline, CDR1 is DFQATT and CDR2 is SNEGSKA (reference sequence). V was pared by 6 bases and J by 7 bases, with 21 bases between. The CDR3 reads CSATRSQGEATQYF. CDR3 nucleotides: TGCAGTGCCACCCGAAGCCAGGGAGAAGCGACCCAGTACTTC.

This clonotype was counted ten times or more. This chain connects TRBV2 to TRBJ2-7; D is perhaps TRBD2 (5 bases). V lost 6 bases to trimming and J lost 2 bases, with 11 bases between them. CDR3 size: 13 residues. CDR1 and CDR2 from the germline V gene are SNHLY and FYNNEI. The CDR3 DNA follows: TGTGCCAGCAGAAAAGCGGTGGCCTACGAGCAGTACTTC. It codes for CASRKAVAYEQYF.